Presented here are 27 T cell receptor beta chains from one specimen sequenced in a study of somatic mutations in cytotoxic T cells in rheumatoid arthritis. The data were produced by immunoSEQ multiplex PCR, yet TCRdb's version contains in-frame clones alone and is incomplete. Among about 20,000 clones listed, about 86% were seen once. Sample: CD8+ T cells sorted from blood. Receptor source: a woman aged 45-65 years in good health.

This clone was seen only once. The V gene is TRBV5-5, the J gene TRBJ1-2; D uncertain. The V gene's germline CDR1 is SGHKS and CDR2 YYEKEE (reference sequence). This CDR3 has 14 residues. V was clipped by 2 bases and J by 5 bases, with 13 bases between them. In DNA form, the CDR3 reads TGTGCCAGCAGCTTCGTGGTGGCAGCATATGGCTACACCTTC. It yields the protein CASSFVVAAYGYTF.

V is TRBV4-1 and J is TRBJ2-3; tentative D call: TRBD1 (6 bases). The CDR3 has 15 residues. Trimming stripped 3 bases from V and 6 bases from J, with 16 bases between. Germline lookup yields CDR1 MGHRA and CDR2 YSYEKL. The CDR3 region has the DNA TGCGCCAGCAGCCACCCCCTACAGGGTACCGATACGCAGTATTTT. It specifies CASSHPLQGTDTQYF.

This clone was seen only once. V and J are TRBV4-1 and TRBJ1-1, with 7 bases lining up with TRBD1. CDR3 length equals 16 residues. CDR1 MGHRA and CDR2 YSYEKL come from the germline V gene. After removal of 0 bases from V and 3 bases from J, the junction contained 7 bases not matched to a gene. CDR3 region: CASSQEEGAPDTEAFF. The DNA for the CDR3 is TGCGCCAGCAGCCAAGAAGAGGGGGCGCCGGACACTGAAGCTTTCTTT.

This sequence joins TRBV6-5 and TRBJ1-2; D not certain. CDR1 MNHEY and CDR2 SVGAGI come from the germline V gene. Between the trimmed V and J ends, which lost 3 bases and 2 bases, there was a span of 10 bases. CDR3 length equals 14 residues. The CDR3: CASSYMKPNYGYTF. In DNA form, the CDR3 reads TGTGCCAGCAGTTATATGAAACCCAACTATGGCTACACCTTC.

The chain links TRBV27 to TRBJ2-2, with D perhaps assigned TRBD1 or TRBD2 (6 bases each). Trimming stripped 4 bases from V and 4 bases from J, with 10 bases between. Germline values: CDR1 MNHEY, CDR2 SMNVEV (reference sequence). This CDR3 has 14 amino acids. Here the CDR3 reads CASSWGAGTGELFF. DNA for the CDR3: TGTGCCAGCAGTTGGGGGGCCGGCACCGGGGAGCTGTTTTTT.

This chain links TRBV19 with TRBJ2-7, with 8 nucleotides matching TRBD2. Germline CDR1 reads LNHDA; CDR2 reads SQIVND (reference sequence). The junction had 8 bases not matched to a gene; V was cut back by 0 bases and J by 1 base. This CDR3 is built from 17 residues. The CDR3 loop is CASSIDHATSGSYEQYF. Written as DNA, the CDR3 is TGTGCCAGTAGTATAGATCACGCAACTAGCGGATCCTACGAGCAGTACTTC.

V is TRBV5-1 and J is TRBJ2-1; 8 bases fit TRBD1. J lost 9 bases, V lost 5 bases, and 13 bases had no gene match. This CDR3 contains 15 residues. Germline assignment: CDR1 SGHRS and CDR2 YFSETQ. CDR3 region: CASRDFQGARSEQFF. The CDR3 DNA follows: TGCGCCAGCAGGGATTTTCAGGGGGCTAGGAGTGAGCAGTTCTTC.

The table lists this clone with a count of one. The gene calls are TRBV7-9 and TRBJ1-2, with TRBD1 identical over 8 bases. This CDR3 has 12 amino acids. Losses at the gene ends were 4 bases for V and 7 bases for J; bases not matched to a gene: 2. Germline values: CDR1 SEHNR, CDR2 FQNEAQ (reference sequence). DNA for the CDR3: TGTGCCAGCAGCTCCACAGGGGGTGGCTACACCTTC. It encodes CASSSTGGGYTF.

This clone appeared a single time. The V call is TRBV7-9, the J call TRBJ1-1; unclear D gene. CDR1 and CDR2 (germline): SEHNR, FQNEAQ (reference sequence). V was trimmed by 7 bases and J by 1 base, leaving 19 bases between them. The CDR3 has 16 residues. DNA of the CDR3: TGTGCCAGCACCAAGCCCGGAGGGTCAAAGAACACTGAAGCTTTCTTT. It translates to CASTKPGGSKNTEAFF. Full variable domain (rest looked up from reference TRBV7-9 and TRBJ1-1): DTGVSQNPRHKITKRGQNVTFRCDPISEHNRLYWYRQTLGQGPEFLTYFQNEAQLEKSRLLSDRFSAERPKGSFSTLEIQRTEQGDSAMYLCASTKPGGSKNTEAFFGQGTRLTVV.

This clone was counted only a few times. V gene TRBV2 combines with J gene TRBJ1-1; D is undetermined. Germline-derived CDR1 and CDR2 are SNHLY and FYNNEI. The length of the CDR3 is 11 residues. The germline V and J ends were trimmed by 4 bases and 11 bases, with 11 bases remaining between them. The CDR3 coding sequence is TGTGCCAGCAGTGGACCGCTTTTCGCTTTCTTT. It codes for CASSGPLFAFF.

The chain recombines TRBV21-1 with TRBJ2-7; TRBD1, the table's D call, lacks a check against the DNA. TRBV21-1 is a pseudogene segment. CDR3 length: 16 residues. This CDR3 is CASRKRSDRVSYEQYV. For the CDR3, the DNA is TGTGCCAGCAGAAAACGGTCGGACAGGGTCTCCTACGAGCAGTACGTC.

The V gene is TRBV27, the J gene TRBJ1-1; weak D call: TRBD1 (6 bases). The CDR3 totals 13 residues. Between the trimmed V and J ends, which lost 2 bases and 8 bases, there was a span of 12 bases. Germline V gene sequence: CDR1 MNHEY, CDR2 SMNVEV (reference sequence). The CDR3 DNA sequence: TGTGCCAGCAGTTTAACAGGGTTGGGAGAAGCTTTCTTT. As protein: CASSLTGLGEAFF.

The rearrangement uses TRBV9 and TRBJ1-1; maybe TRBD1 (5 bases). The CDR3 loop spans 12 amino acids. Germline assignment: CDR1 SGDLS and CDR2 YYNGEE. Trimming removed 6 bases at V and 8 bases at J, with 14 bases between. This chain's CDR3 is CASTAHEGEAFF. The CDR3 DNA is TGTGCCAGCACTGCCCACGAGGGGGAAGCTTTCTTT.

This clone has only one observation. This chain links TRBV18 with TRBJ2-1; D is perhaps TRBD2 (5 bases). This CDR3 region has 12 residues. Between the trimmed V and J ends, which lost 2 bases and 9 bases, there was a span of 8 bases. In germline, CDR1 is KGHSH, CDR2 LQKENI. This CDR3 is CASSPGGAEQFF. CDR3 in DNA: TGTGCCAGCTCACCAGGAGGAGCTGAGCAGTTCTTC.

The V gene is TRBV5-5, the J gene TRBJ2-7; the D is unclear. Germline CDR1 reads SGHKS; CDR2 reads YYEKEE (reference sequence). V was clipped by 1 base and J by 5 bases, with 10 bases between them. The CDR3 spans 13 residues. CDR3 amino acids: CASSLSSRHEQYF. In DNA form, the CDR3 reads TGTGCCAGCAGCTTGTCGTCCAGACACGAGCAGTACTTC.

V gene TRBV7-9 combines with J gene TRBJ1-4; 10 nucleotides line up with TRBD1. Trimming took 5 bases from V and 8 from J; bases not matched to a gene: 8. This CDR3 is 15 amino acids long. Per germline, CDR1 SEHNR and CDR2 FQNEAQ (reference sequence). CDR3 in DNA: TGTGCCAGCAGCCGATTTATGACAGGGGGCGAAAAACTGTTTTTT. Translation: CASSRFMTGGEKLFF.

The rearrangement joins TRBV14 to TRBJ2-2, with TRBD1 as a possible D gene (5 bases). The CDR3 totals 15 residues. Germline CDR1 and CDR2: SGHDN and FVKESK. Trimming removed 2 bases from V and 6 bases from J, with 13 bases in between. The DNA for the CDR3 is TGTGCCAGCAGCCAATTCAGCCAGGGTTCCGGGGAGCTGTTTTTT. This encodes CASSQFSQGSGELFF. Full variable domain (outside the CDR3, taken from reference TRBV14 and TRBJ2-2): EAGVTQFPSHSVIEKGQTVTLRCDPISGHDNLYWYRRVMGKEIKFLLHFVKESKQDESGMPNNRFLAERTGGTYSTLKVQPAELEDSGVYFCASSQFSQGSGELFFGEGSRLTVL.

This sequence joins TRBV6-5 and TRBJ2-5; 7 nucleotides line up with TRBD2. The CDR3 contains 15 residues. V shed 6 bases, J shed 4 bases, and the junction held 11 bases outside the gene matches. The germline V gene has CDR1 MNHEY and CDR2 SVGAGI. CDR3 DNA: TGTGCCAGCAGCCCGTGGGGGGGAGAGGGAGAGACCCAGTACTTC. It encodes CASSPWGGEGETQYF.

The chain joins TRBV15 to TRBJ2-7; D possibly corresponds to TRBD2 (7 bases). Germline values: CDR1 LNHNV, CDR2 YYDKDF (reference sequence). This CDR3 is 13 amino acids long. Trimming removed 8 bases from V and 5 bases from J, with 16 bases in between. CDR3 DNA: TGTGCCACCGCGAATCGCGGGGGCCACGAGCAGTACGTC. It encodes CATANRGGHEQYV.

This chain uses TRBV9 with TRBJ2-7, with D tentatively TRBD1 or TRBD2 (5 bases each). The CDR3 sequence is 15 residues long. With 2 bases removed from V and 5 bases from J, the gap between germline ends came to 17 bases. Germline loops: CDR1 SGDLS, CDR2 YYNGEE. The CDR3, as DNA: TGTGCCAGCAGCGTCCCTAGGGGCGAGGGTAACGAGCAGTACTTC. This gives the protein CASSVPRGEGNEQYF.

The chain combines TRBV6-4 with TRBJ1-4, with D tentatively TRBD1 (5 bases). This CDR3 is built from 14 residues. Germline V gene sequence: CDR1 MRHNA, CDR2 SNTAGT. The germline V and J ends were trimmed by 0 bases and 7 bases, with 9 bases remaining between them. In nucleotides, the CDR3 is TGTGCCAGCAGTGACTCGGAGGGGAGTGAAAAACTGTTTTTT. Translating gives CASSDSEGSEKLFF.

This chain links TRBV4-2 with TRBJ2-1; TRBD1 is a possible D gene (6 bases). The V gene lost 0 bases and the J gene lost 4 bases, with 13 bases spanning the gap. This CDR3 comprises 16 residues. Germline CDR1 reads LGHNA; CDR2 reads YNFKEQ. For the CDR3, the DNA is TGTGCCAGCAGCCAAGACACTGGGGGCCCATACAATGAGCAGTTCTTC. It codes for CASSQDTGGPYNEQFF.

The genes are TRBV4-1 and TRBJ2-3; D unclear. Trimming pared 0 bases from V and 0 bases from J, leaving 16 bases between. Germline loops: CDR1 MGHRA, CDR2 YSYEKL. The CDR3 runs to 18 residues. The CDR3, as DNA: TGCGCCAGCAGCCAAGATTCCTCAGGTTCATCTAGCACAGATACGCAGTATTTT. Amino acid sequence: CASSQDSSGSSSTDTQYF.

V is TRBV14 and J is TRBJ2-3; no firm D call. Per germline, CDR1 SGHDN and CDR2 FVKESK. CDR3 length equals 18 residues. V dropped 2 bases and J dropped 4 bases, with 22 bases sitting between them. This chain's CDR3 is CASSQLAEENLRSDTQYF. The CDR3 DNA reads TGTGCCAGCAGCCAACTCGCGGAAGAAAACCTCCGGTCAGATACGCAGTATTTT.

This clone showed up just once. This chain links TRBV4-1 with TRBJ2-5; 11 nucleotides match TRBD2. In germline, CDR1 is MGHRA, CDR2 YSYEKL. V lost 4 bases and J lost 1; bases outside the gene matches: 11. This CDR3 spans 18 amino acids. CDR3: CASSRSASGGRTQETQYF. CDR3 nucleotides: TGCGCCAGCAGCCGTAGTGCTAGCGGGGGGCGGACCCAAGAGACCCAGTACTTC.

CDR3: CASSPGGDQETQYF. DNA of the CDR3: TGTGCCAGCAGCCCCGGCGGGGACCAAGAGACCCAGTACTTC. This sequence joins TRBV9 and TRBJ2-5; D perhaps matches TRBD2 (6 bases). The V end lost 4 bases, the J end lost 0 bases, and 10 bases lay between the germline ends. CDR1 is SGDLS, CDR2 YYNGEE, per germline. This CDR3 has 14 amino acids.

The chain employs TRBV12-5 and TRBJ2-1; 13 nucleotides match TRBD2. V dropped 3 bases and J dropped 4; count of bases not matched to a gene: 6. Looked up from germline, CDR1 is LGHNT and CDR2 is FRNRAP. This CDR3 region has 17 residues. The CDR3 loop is CASGFQTSGGVYNEQFF. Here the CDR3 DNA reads TGTGCTAGTGGTTTTCAAACTAGCGGGGGGGTGTACAATGAGCAGTTCTTC. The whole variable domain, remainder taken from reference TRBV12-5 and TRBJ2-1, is DARVTQTPRHKVTEMGQEVTMRCQPILGHNTVFWYRQTMMQGLELLAYFRNRAPLDDSGMPKDRFSAEMPDATLATLKIQPSEPRDSAVYFCASGFQTSGGVYNEQFFGPGTRLTVL.